One sample yielded the 30 T cell receptor beta chains listed below, sequenced in a study of blood T cell repertoires in COVID-19 (dated by TCRdb to the early 2020s). The library was built by means of the immunoSEQ multiplex PCR assay. In its TCRdb copy, this immuneACCESS table keeps in-frame sequences only and misses some clones. Where compared with another copy, unresolved V genes explain less than half of these, and the others have no known cause. For this sample there are 210,000 or so clones; approximately 87% appear just once. The top ten hold approximately 3.1% of the sample. Sample: PBMCs or T cells enriched from blood (not recorded which). These TCRs come from a woman between 50 and 59 years old in a cohort exposed to, infected with or recovered from COVID-19 (not recorded which).

The chain employs TRBV6-1 and TRBJ1-2; 7 bases fit TRBD1. The CDR3 spans 19 residues. Trimming removed 5 bases from V and 1 base from J; junction bases left unmatched: 19. Germline CDR1 MNHNS, CDR2 SASEGT. CDR3 in amino acids: CASSKVLGQASPLNYGYTF. The CDR3 nucleotides read TGTGCCAGCAGTAAAGTTCTAGGACAGGCCTCTCCCCTTAACTATGGCTACACCTTC.

The rearrangement links TRBV7-8 to TRBJ1-2; no reliable D call. CDR1 is SGHVS and CDR2 is FQNEAQ in the germline V gene. V dropped 2 bases and J dropped 3 bases, with 13 bases sitting between them. The length of the CDR3 is 15 residues. CDR3 sequence: CASSLSVAGDYGYTF. The CDR3, as DNA: TGTGCCAGCAGCTTAAGTGTAGCCGGAGACTATGGCTACACCTTC.

The rearrangement joins TRBV5-1 to TRBJ2-2; TRBD2 aligns across 7 bases. The CDR3 covers 16 residues. The V gene's germline CDR1 is SGHRS and CDR2 YFSETQ. V lost 4 bases and J lost 0; bases outside the gene matches: 6. The CDR3 coding sequence is TGCGCCAGCAGCACCAGCGGGACGGCGAACACCGGGGAGCTGTTTTTT. Its translation: CASSTSGTANTGELFF.

The chain is built from TRBV2 and TRBJ2-1; D uncertain. Between the trimmed V and J ends, which lost 3 bases and 7 bases, there was a span of 16 bases. The CDR3 contains 15 residues. Per the germline V gene, CDR1 is SNHLY and CDR2 is FYNNEI. The CDR3 DNA reads as TGTGCCAGCAGTGACGCTACTCCACGGGTGAATGAGCAGTTCTTC. Translation: CASSDATPRVNEQFF. The variable domain in full, with the rest retrieved from reference TRBV2 and TRBJ2-1, is EPEVTQTPSHQVTQMGQEVILRCVPISNHLYFYWYRQILGQKVEFLVSFYNNEISEKSEIFDDQFSVERPDGSNFTLKIRSTKLEDSAMYFCASSDATPRVNEQFFGPGTRLTVL.

The rearrangement joins TRBV10-3 to TRBJ2-2; 8 bases are shared with TRBD2. The CDR3 loop spans 18 amino acids. V lost 11 bases and J lost 4; bases outside the gene matches: 21. Germline loops: CDR1 ENHRY, CDR2 SYGVKD. The CDR3 nucleotides read TGTGCCGCGAGAGTCGGGGGGGGGAGCTCACAGCGCACCGGGGAGCTGTTTTTT. This encodes CAARVGGGSSQRTGELFF.

V usage is TRBV5-1 and J usage is TRBJ1-5; tentatively, D is TRBD1 (5 bases). The CDR3 sequence is 13 residues long. CDR1 and CDR2 from the germline V gene are SGHRS and YFSETQ. V shed 4 bases and J shed 9 bases, with 14 bases lying between them. CDR3 coding DNA: TGCGCCAGCAGCGAAAAGGGGTTGGGGCCCCAGCATTTT. Protein: CASSEKGLGPQHF.

The CDR3 here is CASSPPQGWETQYF. The CDR3 DNA sequence: TGTGCCAGCAGTCCCCCACAGGGGTGGGAGACCCAGTACTTC. The chain uses TRBV28 and TRBJ2-5; 7 bases line up with TRBD1. Germline CDR1 MDHEN, CDR2 SYDVKM. Germline trimming cut 5 bases from V and 5 bases from J; bases unmatched to any gene: 8. The CDR3 totals 14 residues.

V usage is TRBV6-2 or TRBV6-3 and J usage is TRBJ2-7; D possibly corresponds to TRBD2 (5 bases). Germline CDR1 is MNHEY and CDR2 is SVGEGT. Trimming removed 2 bases from V and 3 bases from J, with 11 bases in between. The CDR3 runs to 14 residues. For the CDR3, the DNA is TGTGCCAGCAGTTACATTCGGGGAAACTACGAGCAGTACTTC. It encodes CASSYIRGNYEQYF.

The rearrangement uses TRBV11-3 and TRBJ2-1; D gene ambiguous. The V end lost 4 bases, the J end lost 7 bases, and 8 bases lay between the germline ends. The CDR3 extends over 12 amino acids. In germline, CDR1 is SGHNT, CDR2 YENEEA. The CDR3 DNA reads TGTGCCAGCAGCTCCCACAGTAATGAGCAGTTCTTC. Protein sequence: CASSSHSNEQFF.

In this sample, this clone turned up once. The chain joins TRBV25-1 to TRBJ1-5; unclear D gene. Between the trimmed V and J ends, which lost 1 base and 7 bases, there was a span of 11 bases. The CDR3 sequence is 14 residues long. Germline assignment: CDR1 MGHDK and CDR2 SYGVNS. CDR3 amino acids: CASSESRGGQPQHF. CDR3 bases: TGTGCCAGCAGTGAATCTCGGGGAGGGCAGCCCCAGCATTTT.

This rearrangement joins TRBV5-4 to TRBJ1-5; 7 positions agree with TRBD1. The CDR3 is 14 amino acids. The V gene's germline CDR1 is SGHNT and CDR2 YYREEE (reference sequence). Trimming took 3 bases from V and 7 from J; bases not matched to a gene: 7. This CDR3 reads CASSSDRAGQPQHF. In nucleotides, the CDR3 is TGTGCCAGCAGCTCAGACAGGGCTGGACAGCCCCAGCATTTT.

V is TRBV4-2 and J is TRBJ1-2; D unresolved. V gave up 0 bases and J gave up 8 bases, with 19 bases separating them. Germline V gene data show CDR1 as LGHNA and CDR2 as YNFKEQ. The CDR3 consists of 16 residues. CDR3: CASSQDRLSGYGGYTF. The CDR3 nucleotides are TGTGCCAGCAGCCAAGATCGTCTATCCGGGTACGGCGGCTACACCTTC.

The chain recombines TRBV6-5 with TRBJ1-2, with 7 positions matching TRBD1. CDR3 length: 12 residues. CDR1 and CDR2 from the germline V gene are MNHEY and SVGAGI. J was trimmed by 8 bases and V by 6 bases; bases with no gene match: 6. This CDR3 reads CASRETGQGYTF. The CDR3 nucleotides are TGTGCCAGCAGGGAGACAGGGCAGGGCTACACCTTC.

J is TRBJ1-4 and V is TRBV6-5; 9 bases map to TRBD1. Germline V gene sequence: CDR1 MNHEY, CDR2 SVGAGI. The CDR3 is 15 residues long. After removal of 5 bases from V and 8 bases from J, the junction contained 9 bases not matched to a gene. CDR3 bases: TGTGCCAGCAGTCGCCGGGGGACAGGGACCGAAAAACTGTTTTTT. As protein: CASSRRGTGTEKLFF.

CDR3 in DNA: TGTGCCAGCAACCCGACAAGCTCCTATAATTCACCCCTCCACTTT. Protein product: CASNPTSSYNSPLHF. The chain uses TRBV7-2 and TRBJ1-6, with D uncertain. Germline V lookup: CDR1 SGHTA, CDR2 FQGNSA. The germline V and J ends were trimmed by 7 bases and 0 bases, with 10 bases remaining between them. This CDR3 is built from 15 residues.

The chain has TRBV7-9 and TRBJ2-5; 7 bases are a match to TRBD1. Germline V gene data show CDR1 as SEHNR and CDR2 as FQNEAQ (reference sequence). The CDR3 is 15 residues long. With 4 bases clipped from V and 2 bases from J, the junction kept 7 bases outside the gene matches. CDR3 coding DNA: TGTGCCAGCAGCTGGTACCGGGACAGACAAGAGACCCAGTACTTC. Translated: CASSWYRDRQETQYF.

The rearrangement links TRBV6-5 to TRBJ1-6, with 7 bases that match TRBD1. CDR3 length: 15 residues. Germline V gene data show CDR1 as MNHEY and CDR2 as SVGAGI. V was clipped by 7 bases and J by 10 bases; unmatched bases: 13. The CDR3 spells CASNTDRVIGSPLHF. CDR3 nucleotide sequence: TGTGCCAGCAACACCGACAGGGTAATAGGGTCACCCCTCCACTTT.

CDR3 sequence: CASSEAALSMGYTF. The DNA for the CDR3 is TGTGCCAGCAGTGAAGCCGCGCTGAGTATGGGCTACACCTTC. The chain uses TRBV6-1 and TRBJ1-2; D uncertain. The CDR3 consists of 14 residues. Germline values: CDR1 MNHNS, CDR2 SASEGT. Trimming pared 0 bases from V and 8 bases from J, leaving 13 bases between.

V usage is TRBV4-3 and J usage is TRBJ1-2; TRBD1 is a possible D gene (5 bases). Trimming pared 0 bases from V and 3 bases from J, leaving 17 bases between. The CDR3 totals 17 residues. CDR1 is LGHNA and CDR2 is YSLEER in the germline V gene. DNA for the CDR3: TGCGCCAGCAGCCAAGATAGAAATTACCGGGACTACTATGGCTACACCTTC. Its translation is CASSQDRNYRDYYGYTF.

This clone was detected only once. The chain is built from TRBV5-8 and TRBJ1-2, with 7 positions matching TRBD1. The J segment lost 5 bases and the V segment lost 5 bases, leaving 6 bases of the junction unmatched. The CDR3 consists of 13 residues. Per the germline V gene, CDR1 is SGHTS and CDR2 is YDEGEE. The CDR3 reads CASSVTGEYGYTF. The CDR3 nucleotides read TGTGCCAGCAGTGTTACAGGGGAATATGGCTACACCTTC.

V gene TRBV28 combines with J gene TRBJ1-1, with 9 bases matching TRBD1. Germline CDR1 is MDHEN and CDR2 is SYDVKM. The CDR3 has 15 amino acids. Trimming took 6 bases from V and 6 from J; bases not matched to a gene: 11. DNA for the CDR3: TGTGCCAGCAGACCGCTACGGGACAGGGCGGCTGAAGCTTTCTTT. Translation: CASRPLRDRAAEAFF.

The V call is TRBV24-1, the J call TRBJ2-2; 9 bases are shared with TRBD2. J lost 4 bases, V lost 4 bases, and 15 bases had no gene match. The germline V gene has CDR1 KGHDR and CDR2 SFDVKD. There are 19 residues in the CDR3. CDR3 nucleotide sequence: TGTGCCACCAGTGACTGGAGGGCGGGGGGGCGCCCGGCCACCGGGGAGCTGTTTTTT. It is translated as CATSDWRAGGRPATGELFF.

V is TRBV10-3 and J is TRBJ1-6, with a possible D match to TRBD1 (5 bases). The V gene's germline CDR1 is ENHRY and CDR2 SYGVKD. With 6 bases removed from V and 10 bases from J, the gap between germline ends came to 10 bases. The CDR3 runs 12 residues. CDR3 sequence: CAISAPGSPLHF. In nucleotides, the CDR3 is TGTGCCATCAGCGCCCCAGGGTCACCCCTCCACTTT.

The chain uses TRBV5-1 and TRBJ1-1, with 7 bases aligning to TRBD1. The germline V gene has CDR1 SGHRS and CDR2 YFSETQ. V trimming: 2 bases; J trimming: 8 bases; junction bases outside the gene matches: 6. CDR3 size: 13 residues. The CDR3 reads CASSFTGVGEAFF. The DNA for the CDR3 is TGCGCCAGCAGCTTTACAGGGGTGGGGGAAGCTTTCTTT.

This clone turned up a few times. The gene calls are TRBV5-1 and TRBJ1-6, with TRBD1 matching over 8 bases. Germline V gene sequence: CDR1 SGHRS, CDR2 YFSETQ. With V trimmed by 4 bases and J by 8 bases, 5 bases remained unmatched. The CDR3 totals 14 residues. CDR3 loop: CASSRQGADSPLHF. In DNA form, the CDR3 reads TGCGCCAGCAGCCGGCAGGGGGCGGATTCACCCCTCCACTTT.

The chain links TRBV7-9 to TRBJ1-1; D unclear. Between the trimmed V and J ends, which lost 5 bases and 2 bases, there was a span of 3 bases. The CDR3 length is 11 residues. Germline V gene data show CDR1 as SEHNR and CDR2 as FQNEAQ (reference sequence). The CDR3 reads CASSHNTEAFF. DNA of the CDR3: TGTGCCAGCAGCCATAACACTGAAGCTTTCTTT. Complete variable domain (other parts from reference TRBV7-9 and TRBJ1-1): DTGVSQNPRHKITKRGQNVTFRCDPISEHNRLYWYRQTLGQGPEFLTYFQNEAQLEKSRLLSDRFSAERPKGSFSTLEIQRTEQGDSAMYLCASSHNTEAFFGQGTRLTVV.

The V call is TRBV7-2, the J call TRBJ2-1, with a tentative D call TRBD2 (6 bases). Germline values: CDR1 SGHTA, CDR2 FQGNSA. The V gene lost 3 bases and the J gene lost 3 bases, with 12 bases spanning the gap. The CDR3 length is 15 residues. The CDR3 nucleotides are TGTGCCAGCAGCTTCGGGCAGGGAGGCTACAATGAGCAGTTCTTC. It encodes CASSFGQGGYNEQFF.

V gene TRBV23-1 combines with J gene TRBJ2-7, with D possibly TRBD1 on 6 matching bases. TRBV23-1 belongs to the ORF category, with a function that is uncertain. Trimming cost V 9 bases and J 2 bases, with 17 bases left between them. CDR3 length equals 14 residues. The CDR3 region is CARPSGQGAYEQYF. Written as DNA, the CDR3 is TGCGCCAGACCCTCGGGACAAGGTGCCTACGAGCAGTACTTC.

CDR3 sequence: CASSPGTGGTYGYTF. The CDR3 DNA reads as TGTGCCAGCAGTCCCGGGACAGGGGGGACCTATGGCTACACCTTC. The chain has TRBV6-5 and TRBJ1-2, with TRBD1 matching over 11 bases. The CDR3 runs to 15 residues. Germline CDR1 is MNHEY and CDR2 is SVGAGI. V shed 5 bases and J 4 bases; nucleotides not matched to a gene: 6.

The chain links TRBV18 to TRBJ1-5, with TRBD1 as a possible D gene (6 bases). Germline-derived CDR1 and CDR2 are KGHSH and LQKENI. V lost 5 bases and J 6 bases, leaving 20 bases between the germline ends. The CDR3 length is 16 residues. The CDR3 nucleotides are TGTGCCAGCTCAACCATCGGACAGCGGTCGGGTCAGCCCCAGCATTTT. Translation gives CASSTIGQRSGQPQHF.